This T cell receptor (beta chain) was recorded in a study of OX40 agonist ivuxolimab in advanced cancers. Study-wide context: Past anti-PD-1, anti-PD-L1 or anti-CTLA-4 therapy was accepted, and roughly 42% had received some.

Data came from immunoSEQ multiplex PCR; TCRdb stores just in-frame clones and leaves some out. The profile shows around 72,000 clones, roughly nine tenths of them singletons. Regarding this clone: The antigen is undetermined.

Study-wide results and caveats: Among the least clonally expanded were partial responders at 0.1-3.0 mg/kg.

With 2 bases removed from V and 6 bases from J, the gap between germline ends came to 13 bases. The CDR3 consists of 14 residues. CDR1 KGHSH and CDR2 LQKENI come from the germline V gene. This clonotype was sampled from an adult with an advanced solid tumor such as melanoma, head and neck, liver or kidney cancer. The chain recombines TRBV18 with TRBJ1-1; possibly TRBD1 for D (5 bases). Sequenced here: CD4+ or CD8+ T cells sorted from blood, sampled in a trial of the OX40 agonist ivuxolimab. CDR3 in amino acids: CASSPGLGVPEAFF. The CDR3 DNA sequence: TGTGCCAGCTCACCAGGGTTAGGGGTCCCTGAAGCTTTCTTT.